This TCR beta chain was retrieved from a study of siplizumab effects on memory and regulatory T cells. Overall study results and limits: A major contribution to the alloresponse seemed to be made by naive T cells, which seemed more diverse than memory cells.

In its sample, this clone was seen once. The antigen remains unidentified. Per germline, CDR1 MNHNS and CDR2 SASEGT. The CDR3 length is 13 residues. Germline trimming cut 10 bases from V and 3 bases from J; bases unmatched to any gene: 7. The assay was immunoSEQ multiplex PCR, and TCRdb's table has in-frame clones only and misses some. The data contain 100,000 to 120,000 clones, 80% to 95% of them seen just once; the ten biggest clones take up 1% to 1.5%. The genes are TRBV6-1 and TRBJ2-7; TRBD2 agrees at 9 bases. The sample consisted of CD4+ T cells sorted from blood. The sequence came from a human donor in good health. The CDR3 bases are TGTGCCACCCGACTAGCGGAGAACTACGAGCAGTACTTC. As protein: CATRLAENYEQYF.